What follows describes a single T cell receptor (beta chain). Its specificity is unknown. The data belong to a study of CD8 T cells in Susac syndrome. Study conclusions and caveats: Among active patients and in TEMRA cells, CD8+ clonal expansion in Susac reached its peak. The total CD8+ repertoires yielded 15 to 20 Susac-specific public clones and the CD8+ TEMRA repertoires yielded a few.

Random hexamers were used to reverse transcribe the RNA input (roughly 0.5 to 1 ug). TCRdb re-analysed the immunoSEQ multiplex PCR reads in MiXCR, keeping a single row per CDR3 protein. The table has 75,000 to 95,000 distinct CDR3 sequences, around 96% seen once. The CDR3 has 15 residues. V lost 2 bases and J 0 bases, leaving 10 bases between the germline ends. Germline V gene sequence: CDR1 SGHNT, CDR2 YYREEE (reference sequence). The patients with Susac syndrome satisfied recently defined diagnostic criteria for either definite or probable disease. The sample comprised CD8+ T cells from PBMCs. The genes are TRBV5-4 and TRBJ2-3, with a weak D call TRBD1 (6 bases). The receptor was derived from a human donor with Susac syndrome. The CDR3 reads CASSLGGFSTDTQYF. CDR3 bases: TGTGCCAGCAGCTTAGGGGGATTTAGCACAGATACGCAGTATTTT.